The 9 T cell receptor beta chains presented below share a single source sample, sequenced in a study of cytomegalovirus exposure and HLA in healthy donors. PCR amplification relied on 60 Vbeta primers (plus 13 Jbeta primers). Repertoires were generated with immunoSEQ multiplex PCR, while TCRdb's copy carries only in-frame clones and drops some. The sample holds about 100,000 clones, approximately 85% seen once. Sequencing input: PBMCs. The receptor source for this set is a man in his forties or fifties in good health and CMV-seropositive.

The J gene is TRBJ2-1, the V gene TRBV5-1; D gene uncertain. There are 13 residues in the CDR3. Germline V CDR1 and CDR2: SGHRS, YFSETQ. V lost 0 bases and J lost 14, with 15 bases in between. The CDR3 DNA reads as TGCGCCAGCAGCTTGGCACTTGCCCAAGAGGAGTTCTTC. Translated, it gives CASSLALAQEEFF.

The chain employs TRBV5-1 and TRBJ1-4; D unresolved. Trimming took 2 bases from V and 3 from J, leaving 8 bases between them. Germline V gene data show CDR1 as SGHRS and CDR2 as YFSETQ. The CDR3 extends over 14 amino acids. Here the CDR3 reads CASSFGGSNEKLFF. The CDR3 DNA is TGCGCCAGCAGCTTCGGCGGGTCTAATGAAAAACTGTTTTTT.

The CDR3 reads CASAQGGGNEKLFF. In DNA form, the CDR3 reads TGTGCCAGCGCCCAGGGAGGGGGTAATGAAAAACTGTTTTTT. The chain combines TRBV5-4 with TRBJ1-4; a possible D gene is TRBD1 (6 bases). This CDR3 region has 14 residues. Trimming removed 7 bases from V and 4 bases from J, with 14 bases in between. From germline, CDR1 is SGHNT and CDR2 YYREEE (reference sequence).

This rearrangement joins TRBV18 to TRBJ1-6; possibly TRBD1 for D (5 bases). With 3 bases removed from V and 7 bases from J, the gap between germline ends came to 13 bases. Germline V CDR1 and CDR2: KGHSH, LQKENI. This CDR3 has 15 residues. In nucleotides, the CDR3 is TGTGCCAGCTCACCTCCGGGACTACAAAATTCACCCCTCCACTTT. The encoded protein is CASSPPGLQNSPLHF.

The chain carries TRBV5-1 and TRBJ2-2, with TRBD2 matching 7 bases. The germline V gene encodes CDR1 SGHRS and CDR2 YFSETQ. Trimming took 6 bases from V and 0 from J; bases not matched to a gene: 8. The CDR3 is 16 residues long. The CDR3 protein is CASTPGGRANTGELFF. CDR3 nucleotide sequence: TGCGCCAGCACCCCTGGAGGGAGGGCGAACACCGGGGAGCTGTTTTTT.

The V and J genes are TRBV20-1 and TRBJ1-1; tentative D call: TRBD1 (5 bases). Trimming stripped 4 bases from V and 9 bases from J, with 12 bases between. The germline V gene encodes CDR1 DFQATT and CDR2 SNEGSKA (reference sequence). The CDR3 length is 11 residues. DNA for the CDR3: TGCAGTGCTAAAAGGGGATCTCAAGCTTTCTTT. The encoded protein is CSAKRGSQAFF.

This clone was detected once. The chain recombines TRBV6-6 with TRBJ1-1; D is possibly TRBD1 (5 bases). Germline CDR1 MNHNY, CDR2 SVGAGI (reference sequence). The CDR3 runs to 14 residues. V lost 11 bases to trimming and J lost 3 bases, with 19 bases between them. The CDR3 DNA follows: TGTGCCTCCAGGGCCCAGTTGGTGTACACTGAAGCTTTCTTT. Protein: CASRAQLVYTEAFF.

Worth noting for this clone: The same CDR3 is also encoded by other DNA sequences in this sample. The chain combines TRBV7-3 with TRBJ2-5; 7 nucleotides line up with TRBD2. The CDR3 length is 15 residues. Trimming at V came to 0 bases and at J to 5 bases, leaving 6 bases not matched to a gene. Germline V gene sequence: CDR1 SGHTA, CDR2 FQGTGA. CDR3 bases: TGTGCCAGCAGCTTAACAGGAGCCGGGGGGGAGACCCAGTACTTC. Translation: CASSLTGAGGETQYF.

This clone was recorded a few times. The chain recombines TRBV6-4 with TRBJ2-5; tentative D call: TRBD1 (5 bases). The CDR3 spans 12 residues. Germline V CDR1 and CDR2: MRHNA, SNTAGT. The germline V and J ends were trimmed by 8 bases and 0 bases, with 7 bases remaining between them. Written as DNA, the CDR3 is TGTGCCAGCGACAGTTACCAAGAGACCCAGTACTTC. As protein: CASDSYQETQYF.